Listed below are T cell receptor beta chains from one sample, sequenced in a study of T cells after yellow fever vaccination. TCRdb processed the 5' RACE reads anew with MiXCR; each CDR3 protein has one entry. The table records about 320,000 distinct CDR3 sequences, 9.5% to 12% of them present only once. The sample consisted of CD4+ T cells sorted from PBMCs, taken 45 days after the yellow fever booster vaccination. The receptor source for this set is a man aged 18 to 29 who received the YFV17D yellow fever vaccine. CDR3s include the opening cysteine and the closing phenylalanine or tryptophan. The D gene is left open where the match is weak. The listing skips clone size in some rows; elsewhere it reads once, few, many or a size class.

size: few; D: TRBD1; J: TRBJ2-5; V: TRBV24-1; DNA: TGTGCCACCAGTGAGTGGACAGGTTCTGGGGAGACCCAGTACTTC; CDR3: CATSEWTGSGETQYF
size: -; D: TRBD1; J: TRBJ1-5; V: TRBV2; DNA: TGTGCCAGCAGCCCCGGGGCAGGGGGATCAATTCAGCCCCAGCATTTT; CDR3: CASSPGAGGSIQPQHF
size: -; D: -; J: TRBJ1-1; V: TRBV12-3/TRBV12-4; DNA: TGTGCCAGCAGTTTAAGTTGGGTCAGCATGAACACTGAAGCTTTCTTT; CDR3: CASSLSWVSMNTEAFF
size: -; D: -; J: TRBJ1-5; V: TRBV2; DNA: TGTGCCAGCATCAGGGGTAGGGATCAGCCCCAGCATTTT; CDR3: CASIRGRDQPQHF
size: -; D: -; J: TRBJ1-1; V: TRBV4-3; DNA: TGCGCCAGCAGCCGGGGGCTTTCCTGGGGTGGTGAAGCTTTCTTT; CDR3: CASSRGLSWGGEAFF
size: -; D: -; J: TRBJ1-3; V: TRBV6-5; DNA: TGTGCCAGCAGTGACCTTTCCACGTCGGGAAACACCATATATTTT; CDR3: CASSDLSTSGNTIYF
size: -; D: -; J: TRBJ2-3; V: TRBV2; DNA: TGTGCCAGCCTTTGGGCAGATACGCAGTATTTT; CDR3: CASLWADTQYF
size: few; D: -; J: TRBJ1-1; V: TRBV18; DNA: TGTGCCAGCTCACCCCCGGGGGCGGAGAACACTGAAGCTTTCTTT; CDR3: CASSPPGAENTEAFF
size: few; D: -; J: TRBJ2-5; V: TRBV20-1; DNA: TGCAGTGCTCTGAGGGGAGAGACCCAGTACTTC; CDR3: CSALRGETQYF
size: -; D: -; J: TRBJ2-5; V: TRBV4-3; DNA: TGCGCCAGCAGCCGCGGCACACTGGTGGGAGAGACCCAGTACTTC; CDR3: CASSRGTLVGETQYF
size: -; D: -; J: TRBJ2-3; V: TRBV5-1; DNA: TGCGCCAGCAGCTCCCAGCTACGGGATACGCAGTATTTT; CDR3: CASSSQLRDTQYF
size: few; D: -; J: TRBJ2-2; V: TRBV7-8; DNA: TGTGCCAGCAGCTTCTCCGACGGGGAGCTGTTTTTT; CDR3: CASSFSDGELFF
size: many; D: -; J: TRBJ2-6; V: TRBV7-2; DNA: TGTGCCAGCAGCGTTAGTTCGGGCTCTGGGGCCAACGTCCTGACTTTC; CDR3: CASSVSSGSGANVLTF
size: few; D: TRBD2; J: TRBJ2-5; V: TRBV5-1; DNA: TGCGCCAGCAGCTTGGCTTCTAGCGGAGAGACCCAGTACTTC; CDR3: CASSLASSGETQYF
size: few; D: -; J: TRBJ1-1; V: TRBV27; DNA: TGTGCCAGCAGTTTGAAGGCTACTGAAGCTTTCTTT; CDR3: CASSLKATEAFF
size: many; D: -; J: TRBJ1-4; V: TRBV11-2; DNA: TGTGCCAGCAGCTCATGGGGATCAACTAATGAAAAACTGTTTTTT; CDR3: CASSSWGSTNEKLFF